Detailed here is one TCR beta chain. Libraries were prepared by immunoSEQ multiplex PCR; TCRdb keeps only in-frame clonotypes and omits some of them. Of roughly 70,000 clones in the sample, 80% to 90% were seen once. Germline values: CDR1 LNHDA, CDR2 SQIVND (reference sequence). The germline V and J ends were trimmed by 4 bases and 4 bases, with 16 bases remaining between them. There are 15 residues in the CDR3. Autoimmune disease history or systemic immunosuppression led to patients being barred. The study sampled blood at baseline, cycle 4 day 1, and cycle 7 day 1. The data were taken from a study of OX40 agonist ivuxolimab in advanced cancers.

The source was CD4+ or CD8+ T cells sorted from blood, collected in a trial of the OX40 agonist ivuxolimab. V and J are TRBV19 and TRBJ2-5; weak D call: TRBD1 (6 bases). This sequence was found in an adult with an advanced solid tumor such as melanoma, head and neck, liver or kidney cancer. The CDR3 DNA sequence: TGTGCCAGTAGTAGAGGACAGAGCGCCCCAGAGACCCAGTACTTC. This gives the protein CASSRGQSAPETQYF.